This T cell receptor (beta chain) derives from a study of T cell responses to AZD1222 COVID-19 vaccine. In the study overall: Second doses that came at about 4 or about 12 weeks were put together.

In germline, CDR1 is MNHEY, CDR2 SMNVEV (reference sequence). Trimming shortened V by 7 bases and J by 8 bases, and 21 bases separated the two germline ends. CDR3 size: 16 residues. As regards this clone: Its antigen is undetermined.

Study conclusions and caveats: Among AZD1222 vaccinees, only 6 or 7 were seropositive at baseline. Clonal diversity may have been underestimated, and the donors were mostly white British, with more females than males.

TCRdb's table, derived via immunoSEQ multiplex PCR, lists solely in-frame clones and lacks some. The data show roughly 180,000 clones, about 90% seen once. This TCR was recovered from an adult in good health. Material: peripheral blood, obtained on day 0 of AZD1222 vaccination. The chain couples TRBV27 to TRBJ1-6, with D possibly matching TRBD1 (5 bases). This CDR3 reads CASNTVRGRPHSPLHF. The CDR3 nucleotides are TGTGCCAGCAACACAGTCCGGGGCAGACCTCATTCACCCCTCCACTTT.